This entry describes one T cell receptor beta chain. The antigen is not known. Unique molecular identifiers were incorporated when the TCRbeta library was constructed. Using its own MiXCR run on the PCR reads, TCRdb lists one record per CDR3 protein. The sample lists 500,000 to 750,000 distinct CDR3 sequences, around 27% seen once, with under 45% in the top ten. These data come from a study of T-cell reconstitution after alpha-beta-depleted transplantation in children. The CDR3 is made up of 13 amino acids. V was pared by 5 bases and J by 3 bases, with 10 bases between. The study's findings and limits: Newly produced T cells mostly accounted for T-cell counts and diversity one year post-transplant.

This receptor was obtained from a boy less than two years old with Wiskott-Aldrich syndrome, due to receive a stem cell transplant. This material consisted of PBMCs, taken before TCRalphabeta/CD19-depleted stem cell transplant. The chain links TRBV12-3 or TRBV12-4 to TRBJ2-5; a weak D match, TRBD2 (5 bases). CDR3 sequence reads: CASSNDYKETQYF. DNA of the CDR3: TGTGCCAGCAGTAACGACTACAAAGAGACCCAGTACTTC.